The rows below give T cell receptor beta chains drawn from one sample of a study of glioma-infiltrating T cells after dendritic cell vaccination. The repertoire was sequenced with immunoSEQ multiplex PCR; TCRdb's copy has only in-frame clones and lacks some. The sample lists tens of thousands of clones, more than 90% occurring once. Specimen: blood, collected before dendritic cell vaccination. Receptors originate from a human donor with glioblastoma. Both conserved end residues are part of each CDR3. D genes are given only for firm matches. For some rows the clone size is stated as once, few or many, or as a class when expanded; others skip it.

-,TRBD2,TRBV7-2,TRBJ2-5,CASSLERLAKETQYF,TGTGCCAGCAGCTTAGAACGACTAGCCAAAGAGACCCAGTACTTC
-,TRBD1,TRBV5-6,TRBJ2-3,CASSLGTGVRTDTQYF,TGTGCCAGCAGCTTGGGGACAGGGGTTCGCACAGATACGCAGTATTTT
-,-,TRBV18,TRBJ2-5,CASSLRYQETQYF,TGTGCCAGCTCACTCAGGTACCAAGAGACCCAGTACTTC
-,-,TRBV5-1,TRBJ2-7,CASSLGGTAISYEQYF,TGCGCCAGCAGCTTAGGCGGGACGGCAATCTCCTACGAGCAGTACTTC
-,-,TRBV9,TRBJ2-7,CASTLAAGSYEQYF,TGTGCCAGCACCCTTGCGGCAGGGTCTTACGAGCAGTACTTC
once,TRBD1,TRBV7-9,TRBJ1-1,CASSSGTGNTEAFF,TGTGCCAGCAGCTCAGGGACAGGGAACACTGAAGCTTTCTTT
-,-,TRBV5-4,TRBJ2-6,CASMIGRARSGANVLTF,TGTGCCAGCATGATCGGCAGGGCACGCTCTGGGGCCAACGTCCTGACTTTC
-,-,TRBV7-2,TRBJ1-2,CASSLDRLQAGYTF,TGTGCCAGCAGCTTAGATAGGCTTCAGGCTGGCTACACCTTC
-,-,TRBV2,TRBJ1-1,CASSGGTPGRGTEAFF,TGTGCCAGCAGCGGTGGGACCCCCGGGCGGGGCACTGAAGCTTTCTTT
-,-,TRBV10-3,TRBJ2-5,CAISAPGETQYF,TGTGCCATCAGTGCCCCCGGAGAGACCCAGTACTTC
-,TRBD2,TRBV5-1,TRBJ2-1,CASSTGTSAYNEQFF,TGCGCCAGCAGTACCGGGACTAGCGCCTACAATGAGCAGTTCTTC
-,TRBD1,TRBV11-3,TRBJ1-1,CASSLGGQGTEAFF,TGTGCCAGCAGCTTAGGGGGACAGGGCACTGAAGCTTTCTTT
-,-,TRBV4-1,TRBJ2-7,CASSSVTGIFIYEQYF,TGCGCCAGCAGCTCCGTTACAGGGATATTCATTTACGAGCAGTACTTC
-,-,TRBV4-2,TRBJ2-5,CASSQQGGEETQYF,TGTGCCAGCAGCCAACAGGGTGGGGAAGAGACCCAGTACTTC
-,-,TRBV6-5,TRBJ2-5,CASLGRGEQYF,TGTGCCAGCTTGGGACGCGGGGAGCAGTACTTC
-,TRBD1,TRBV6-5,TRBJ2-1,CASSYYRDRVGNEQFF,TGTGCCAGCAGTTACTACCGGGACAGGGTCGGAAATGAGCAGTTCTTC
-,-,TRBV6-1,TRBJ1-6,CASSEQGRNSPLHF,TGTGCCAGCAGTGAACAGGGAAGGAATTCACCCCTCCACTTT
-,-,TRBV19,TRBJ2-2,CASSRGQNTGELFF,TGTGCCAGTAGTAGGGGACAGAACACCGGGGAGCTGTTTTTT
-,TRBD1,TRBV19,TRBJ1-2,CASIPDRAAPYGYTF,TGTGCCAGTATTCCGGACAGGGCGGCTCCCTATGGCTACACCTTC
few,-,TRBV6-5,TRBJ1-5,CASSPGTPGSQPQHF,TGTGCCAGCAGTCCCGGGACACCGGGGAGTCAGCCCCAGCATTTT
-,-,TRBV9,TRBJ2-1,CASSGPEQGRSYNEQFF,TGTGCCAGCAGCGGCCCGGAACAGGGGAGGTCCTACAATGAGCAGTTCTTC
-,-,TRBV6-5,TRBJ2-7,CASRRGQPSYEQYF,TGTGCCAGCAGGAGAGGACAGCCATCCTACGAGCAGTACTTC
-,-,TRBV19,TRBJ1-1,CASSTPAGSPGTEAFF,TGTGCCAGTAGTACCCCCGCCGGGAGTCCGGGCACTGAAGCTTTCTTT
-,TRBD1,TRBV27,TRBJ1-2,CASSLGTGGYGYTF,TGTGCCAGCAGTTTAGGGACAGGGGGCTATGGCTACACCTTC
-,TRBD1,TRBV27,TRBJ1-4,CASSIQGNEKLFF,TGTGCCAGCAGTATACAGGGGAATGAAAAACTGTTTTTT
-,-,TRBV6-5,TRBJ1-5,CASSFTRNQPQHF,TGTGCCAGCAGCTTCACAAGAAATCAGCCCCAGCATTTT
-,TRBD1,TRBV2,TRBJ2-5,CASSEDWGTAETQYF,TGTGCCAGCAGTGAAGATTGGGGGACAGCAGAGACCCAGTACTTC
-,TRBD1,TRBV19,TRBJ2-1,CASSMGTGIYNEQFF,TGTGCCAGTAGTATGGGGACAGGAATCTACAATGAGCAGTTCTTC
-,-,TRBV11-3,TRBJ1-1,CASGTNVNTEAFF,TGTGCCTCGGGAACAAACGTGAACACTGAAGCTTTCTTT
once,TRBD2,TRBV4-1,TRBJ2-2,CASSQDGRANTGELFF,TGCGCCAGCAGCCAAGATGGGAGGGCGAACACCGGGGAGCTGTTTTTT
-,TRBD1,TRBV6-5,TRBJ2-7,CASSPFGTGHNEQYF,TGTGCCAGCAGTCCCTTCGGGACAGGGCATAATGAGCAGTACTTC
-,TRBD1,TRBV6-1,TRBJ1-2,CASRTEGGQDYGYTF,TGTGCCAGCAGGACAGAAGGGGGCCAGGACTATGGCTACACCTTC
-,-,TRBV5-1,TRBJ2-2,CASSVTGRDGELFF,TGCGCCAGCAGCGTAACAGGGAGGGACGGGGAGCTGTTTTTT
-,TRBD2,TRBV19,TRBJ2-1,CASSIIPVAGGPANEQFF,TGTGCCAGTAGTATCATCCCGGTAGCGGGGGGGCCGGCCAATGAGCAGTTCTTC
-,-,TRBV19,TRBJ1-1,CASSIDGVGRAEAFF,TGTGCCAGTAGTATAGATGGGGTCGGCAGGGCAGAAGCTTTCTTT
-,-,TRBV15,TRBJ1-5,CATSTKGNQPQHF,TGTGCCACCAGCACAAAGGGGAATCAGCCCCAGCATTTT
-,-,TRBV11-2,TRBJ2-7,CASSLVWGDAYEQYF,TGTGCCAGCAGCTTAGTATGGGGGGATGCCTACGAGCAGTACTTC
-,-,TRBV6-5,TRBJ2-7,CASKITYRAYEQYF,TGTGCCAGCAAAATCACGTACAGGGCTTACGAGCAGTACTTC
-,TRBD1,TRBV5-4,TRBJ2-5,CASSGNRGLGETQYF,TGTGCCAGCAGCGGAAACAGGGGGCTGGGAGAGACCCAGTACTTC
-,-,TRBV11-2,TRBJ1-1,CASSIQDNTEAFF,TGTGCCAGCAGCATACAGGATAACACTGAAGCTTTCTTT
-,-,TRBV7-8,TRBJ1-3,CASSLEGEAGNTIYF,TGTGCCAGCAGCTTAGAGGGGGAAGCTGGAAACACCATATATTTT
-,TRBD1,TRBV6-5,TRBJ1-6,CASSPRTGLNSPLHF,TGTGCCAGCAGCCCGAGGACAGGCCTTAATTCACCCCTCCACTTT
-,TRBD1,TRBV19,TRBJ2-3,CACSRQGATDTQYF,TGTGCCTGCAGCCGACAGGGGGCGACAGATACGCAGTATTTT
-,TRBD2,TRBV19,TRBJ2-3,CASEGWGGTDTQYF,TGTGCCAGTGAGGGCTGGGGGGGGACAGATACGCAGTATTTT
-,TRBD1,TRBV7-9,TRBJ2-7,CASSLADRQEQYF,TGTGCCAGCAGCTTAGCGGACAGGCAAGAGCAGTACTTC
-,TRBD1,TRBV15,TRBJ1-1,CATSRGGTGNTEAFF,TGTGCCACCAGCAGAGGGGGGACAGGAAACACTGAAGCTTTCTTT
-,-,TRBV30,TRBJ1-4,CAWSVSKKLFF,TGTGCCTGGAGTGTTTCAAAAAAACTGTTTTTT
once,-,TRBV6-6,TRBJ1-4,CASRKTALATNEKLFF,TGTGCCAGCAGGAAGACAGCCCTTGCAACTAATGAAAAACTGTTTTTT
-,-,TRBV7-2,TRBJ1-2,CASSQNPGDGYTF,TGTGCCAGCAGCCAGAACCCCGGGGATGGCTACACCTTC
-,TRBD1,TRBV4-1,TRBJ2-7,CASSRFTGAYEQYF,TGCGCCAGCAGCCGCTTTACAGGGGCCTACGAGCAGTACTTC
-,-,TRBV5-1,TRBJ2-7,CASSGGAGEPYEQYF,TGCGCCAGCAGCGGGGGGGCCGGAGAGCCCTACGAGCAGTACTTC
-,-,TRBV30,TRBJ1-6,CAWRRVYNSPLHF,TGTGCCTGGAGGCGGGTTTATAATTCACCCCTCCACTTT
-,TRBD1,TRBV7-9,TRBJ2-5,CASSHWGQGKETQYF,TGTGCCAGCAGCCATTGGGGACAGGGCAAGGAGACCCAGTACTTC
-,TRBD1,TRBV2,TRBJ2-3,CASSDIKTGGVQYF,TGTGCCAGCAGCGATATCAAAACAGGGGGAGTGCAGTATTTT
-,-,TRBV5-1,TRBJ1-4,CASSQDSLNEKLFF,TGCGCCAGCAGCCAAGACAGCCTTAATGAAAAACTGTTTTTT
-,-,TRBV4-2,TRBJ1-2,CASSFDGNGYTF,TGTGCCAGCAGCTTCGACGGGAATGGCTACACCTTC
-,-,TRBV5-1,TRBJ1-3,CASSLYTGGNGNTIYF,TGCGCCAGCAGCTTGTACACGGGAGGGAACGGAAACACCATATATTTT